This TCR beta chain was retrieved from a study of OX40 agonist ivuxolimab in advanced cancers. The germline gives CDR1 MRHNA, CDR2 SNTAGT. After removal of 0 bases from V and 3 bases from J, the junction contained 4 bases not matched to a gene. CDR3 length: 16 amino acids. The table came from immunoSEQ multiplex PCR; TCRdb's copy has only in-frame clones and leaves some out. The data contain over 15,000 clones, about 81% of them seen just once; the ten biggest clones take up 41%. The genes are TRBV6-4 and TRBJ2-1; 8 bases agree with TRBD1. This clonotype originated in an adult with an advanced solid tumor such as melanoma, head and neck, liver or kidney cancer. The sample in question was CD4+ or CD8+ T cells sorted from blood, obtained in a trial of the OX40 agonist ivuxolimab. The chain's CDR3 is CASSDSTGEDYNEQFF. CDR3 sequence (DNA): TGTGCCAGCAGTGACTCGACAGGGGAGGACTACAATGAGCAGTTCTTC.